This T cell receptor (beta chain) was identified during a study of T cell responses to AZD1222 COVID-19 vaccine. Study-wide results and caveats: Among spike-specific TCRs, nearly half reportedly target unmutated variant regions. Mostly white British, mostly female donors; authors suggested clonal diversity may be underestimated. Without day 14 samples, only post-peak T cell repertoires were studied. At baseline, just a handful of AZD1222 recipients tested seropositive.

TCRdb's copy holds only in-frame clones and misses some; the assay was immunoSEQ multiplex PCR. The profile shows roughly 80,000 clones, about 89% of them singletons. About this clone itself: Its antigen remains unknown.

V lost 0 bases to trimming and J lost 1 base; unmatched junction nucleotides: 5. The CDR3 runs to 16 residues. The germline V gene encodes CDR1 SGHRS and CDR2 YFSETQ. The chain is built from TRBV5-1 and TRBJ1-1; 8 positions agree with TRBD1. The source of this sequence is an adult in good health. The sample in question was peripheral blood, obtained on day 0 of MenACWY control vaccination. The CDR3 DNA reads TGCGCCAGCAGCTTGGAAATTACAGGGGGGAACACTGAAGCTTTCTTT. Protein product: CASSLEITGGNTEAFF.